This T cell receptor (beta chain) is drawn from a study of T cell responses to AZD1222 COVID-19 vaccine (dated by TCRdb to about 2021). About the full investigation: AZD1222 recipients with second doses at about 4 weeks or about 12 weeks were pooled, because spike-specific TCR depth and breadth did not differ between schedules. A total of 233 trial participants underwent TCR sequencing, of whom roughly 210 received two doses of AZD1222 and around 25 received two doses of the MenACWY control vaccine. Trial participants were enrolled into age subgroups of 18-55, 56-69 and 70-plus years, which contained about 150, 27 and 61 TCR-sequenced participants, respectively. The study at large found these results: A significant rise in spike-specific TCR breadth and depth was observed after two AZD1222 doses relative to day 0 and relative to MenACWY recipients. In the small 56-69-year group, the increase in depth fell short of significance, most likely because of low power. Conclusions about previously exposed vaccinees were limited because only five to seven AZD1222 recipients were SARS-CoV-2 seropositive at baseline. CD4 TCRs associated with the vaccine covered the entire spike protein, and the dominant responses were in regions 160-218 and 743-854. Because no day 14 peak-response samples were available, repertoires were characterized only after the peak T cell response. Reportedly, almost half of the unique spike-specific TCRs recognized epitopes lying outside the regions that are mutated in the B.1.351 and B.1.1.7 variants. Most participants were white British and females outnumbered males, and the authors suggested that clonal diversity may have been underestimated.

According to the study, the label for this sample's time point signals: baseline before first vaccination. The vaccinee samples were drawn from two UK trials, COV001 and COV002, one of which was a single-blind randomized controlled phase 2/3 trial testing AZD1222 (ChAdOx1 nCoV-19) in healthy adults. For TCRbeta chain sequencing, PBMC samples were collected from trial participants at day 0 and at day 28 after the second dose. The CDR3 regions of human TCRbeta chains were analyzed by immunosequencing. The source study handled its data this way. Repertoire TCRs were matched against a reference library of SARS-CoV-2-specific TCRs generated with the MIRA antigen-specificity platform. Breadth meant the fraction of unique TCRs that were SARS-CoV-2-associated, whereas depth meant the fraction of total T cells that were SARS-CoV-2-associated. Using the MIRA data, every spike-specific TCR was mapped to the spike region that the TCR reacted to and assigned to either a CD4 or a CD8 class. Log10-transformed breadth and depth values were compared by one-way ANOVA with Sidak's multiple comparisons tests. What TCRdb holds here is the immuneACCESS table cut down to in-frame rearrangements. Part of the clones is not present; checked against another copy, under half of the missing clones reflect an unresolved V gene, and the others are unexplained. V and J calls and clone size are as listed in that table; D and trimming were resolved from the DNA. The sample table records some 130,000 clones; 80% to 95% of these occur just once. The ten largest clones take up around 3.1% of the sample.

To note about this clone: This clone's antigen is unknown. Base qualities are not provided; no much larger clone lies one nucleotide away.

Including cysteine and phenylalanine, the CDR3 has 16 amino acids. Just CDR3 DNA is preserved here, 48 bases in frame from base 1. Trimming leaves V shorter by 3 bases and J shorter by 3 bases, with the junction holding 7 bases beyond the gene matches. CDR1 and CDR2, per the germline V gene, are SGDLS and YYNGEE. The clonotype originates from an adult in good health. The V gene is TRBV9 and the J gene is TRBJ2-3, with 10 junctional bases fitting TRBD2. Sequences were derived from peripheral blood, sampled on day 0 of AZD1222 vaccination. The DNA sequence follows: TGTGCCAGCAGCGCGGAAACTAGCGGGAATACAGATACGCAGTATTTT. It translates to CASSAETSGNTDTQYF.